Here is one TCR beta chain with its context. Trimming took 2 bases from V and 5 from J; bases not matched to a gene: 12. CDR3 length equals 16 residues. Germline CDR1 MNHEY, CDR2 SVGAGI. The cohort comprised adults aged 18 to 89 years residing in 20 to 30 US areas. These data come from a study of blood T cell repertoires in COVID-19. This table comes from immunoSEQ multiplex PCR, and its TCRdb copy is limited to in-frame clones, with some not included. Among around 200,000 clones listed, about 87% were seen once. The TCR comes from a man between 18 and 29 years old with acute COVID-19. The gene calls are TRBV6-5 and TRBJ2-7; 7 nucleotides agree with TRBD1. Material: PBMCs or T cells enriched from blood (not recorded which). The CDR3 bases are TGTGCCAGCAGTTACCGGGACAGCGCCCTGCTTCACGAGCAGTACTTC. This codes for CASSYRDSALLHEQYF.